Presented here are 32 T cell receptor gamma chains from one specimen sequenced in a study of gamma-delta T cells after stem cell transplantation. TCRdb re-processed the RT-PCR reads via CATT. The repertoire holds around 910 gamma-chain clones, with 30% to 35% as singletons. Material for sequencing was gamma-delta T cells. These receptors originate from a human donor. It is not recorded whose cells these are; they may come from a transplant donor.

This clone came up a few times. This chain links TRGV9 with TRGJP. TCRdb records no J gene; here it was assigned by comparing the DNA to germline. J gave up 9 bases and V 3 bases, and 8 bases lay outside the gene matches. The CDR3 sequence is 16 residues long. The V gene's germline CDR1 is GITISATS and CDR2 ISYDGTV (reference sequence). In DNA form, the CDR3 reads TGTGCCTTGTGGGAGAATGGGGGGTTGGGCAAAAAAATCAAGGTATTT. Protein: CALWENGGLGKKIKVF.

This clone is classed as large. The same CDR3 is also encoded by other DNA sequences in this sample. The J gene is TRGJP, the V gene TRGV9. TCRdb leaves out the J gene; it was filled in here by matching the DNA to germline. The CDR3 totals 17 residues. Looked up from germline, CDR1 is GITISATS and CDR2 is ISYDGTV (reference sequence). The V and J ends lost 0 bases and 7 bases, in that order; junction bases with no gene match: 6. CDR3 sequence reads: CALWEVQGELGKKIKVF. Written as DNA, the CDR3 is TGTGCCTTGTGGGAGGTGCAAGGGGAGTTGGGCAAAAAAATCAAGGTATTT.

The chain recombines TRGV8 with TRGJ1 or TRGJ2. As TCRdb names no J gene, one was assigned here on the basis of a DNA match to germline. Germline CDR1 and CDR2: VENAVY and YDSYNSRV. V shed 3 bases and J 12 bases; nucleotides not matched to a gene: 2. This CDR3 is built from 9 residues. This CDR3 is CATWDGKLF. CDR3 sequence (DNA): TGTGCCACCTGGGATGGGAAACTCTTT.

This clone was counted a few times. The gene calls are TRGV9 and TRGJP. Germline matching of the DNA provided the J gene here, since TCRdb leaves it blank. The V gene's germline CDR1 is GITISATS and CDR2 ISYDGTV (reference sequence). The CDR3 runs to 16 residues. V trimming: 4 bases; J trimming: 9 bases; junction bases outside the gene matches: 9. CDR3 protein: CALWEKLGLGKKIKVF. As DNA, the CDR3 is TGTGCCTTGTGGGAAAAACTGGGGTTGGGCAAAAAAATCAAGGTATTT.

J is TRGJP and V is TRGV9. The J gene, missing from TCRdb, was assigned here through DNA to germline matching. CDR1 is GITISATS, CDR2 ISYDGTV, per germline (reference sequence). The CDR3 runs to 16 residues. J was trimmed by 8 bases and V by 0 bases; bases with no gene match: 4. CDR3 protein: CALWEVEKLGKKIKVF. The CDR3, as DNA: TGTGCCTTGTGGGAGGTGGAGAAGTTGGGCAAAAAAATCAAGGTATTT.

In its sample, this clone was seen a few times. This sequence joins TRGV9 and TRGJP. Because TCRdb records no J gene, it was assigned here through a match of the DNA to germline. This CDR3 contains 18 residues. With V trimmed by 0 bases and J by 3 bases, 5 bases remained unmatched. CDR1 is GITISATS, CDR2 ISYDGTV, per germline (reference sequence). The CDR3 DNA sequence: TGTGCCTTGTGGGAGGTGAGGACGCAAGAGTTGGGCAAAAAAATCAAGGTATTT. It specifies CALWEVRTQELGKKIKVF.

As for this clone: A much larger clone is a single base away; this may be a read error. The V call is TRGV3, the J call TRGJ1 or TRGJ2. TCRdb carries no J gene annotation; the J gene was assigned here by matching the DNA with germline. The CDR3 is 11 amino acids. In germline, CDR1 is VTNTFY, CDR2 YDVSTARD (reference sequence). The CDR3 sequence is CAAWDRPTKLF. The CDR3 DNA reads TGTGCCGCCTGGGACAGGCCTACGAAACTCTTT.

By share of the sample, this clone is large. The chain couples TRGV9 to TRGJP. The J gene is absent in TCRdb and was assigned here via DNA matching to germline. The CDR3 extends over 16 amino acids. V shed 3 bases and J 3 bases; nucleotides not matched to a gene: 2. Germline CDR1 reads GITISATS; CDR2 reads ISYDGTV (reference sequence). CDR3 sequence reads: CALWEKQELGKKIKVF. In nucleotides, the CDR3 is TGTGCCTTGTGGGAGAAGCAAGAGTTGGGCAAAAAAATCAAGGTATTT.

This clone showed up just a few times. The rearrangement links TRGV2 to TRGJ1 or TRGJ2. The J gene, missing from TCRdb, was assigned here through DNA to germline matching. The V and J ends lost 0 bases and 12 bases, in that order; junction bases with no gene match: 14. Germline-derived CDR1 and CDR2 are EGSNGY and YDSYNSKV. This CDR3 comprises 14 residues. The CDR3 loop is CATWDGPLKAGKLF. The CDR3 nucleotides are TGTGCCACCTGGGACGGGCCGTTGAAGGCCGGGAAACTCTTT.

The chain joins TRGV9 to TRGJP. No J segment appears in TCRdb, so it was assigned here by matching the sequence to germline. There are 18 residues in the CDR3. Losses at the gene ends were 0 bases for V and 7 bases for J; bases not matched to a gene: 9. Germline CDR1 and CDR2: GITISATS and ISYDGTV (reference sequence). For the CDR3, the DNA is TGTGCCTTGTGGGAGGTGAGCTCGGGCGAGTTGGGCAAAAAAATCAAGGTATTT. Residues: CALWEVSSGELGKKIKVF.

This clone has a single count. One end of the junction does not line up with germline, which may come from a read error. The same CDR3 can be traced to other DNA sequences in this sample. V gene TRGV9 combines with J gene TRGJP. Since TCRdb gives no J gene, matching the DNA to germline was used here to assign it. The CDR3 extends over 15 amino acids. CDR1 GITISATS and CDR2 ISYDGTV come from the germline V gene (reference sequence). The CDR3 bases are TGTGCCTTGTGGGTGGAGGAGTTGGGTAAAAAAATCAAGGTATTT. Its protein is CALWVEELGKKIKVF.

This clone was detected a few times. Just one base apart from a much larger clone, this may be a read error. The CDR3 region has the DNA TGTGCCTTGTGGGAGGTGCGGGTAGAGTTGGGCAAAAAAATCAAGGTATTT. This sequence encodes CALWEVRVELGKKIKVF. V usage is TRGV9 and J usage is TRGJP. Since TCRdb gives no J gene, matching the DNA to germline was used here to assign it. The CDR3 is 17 residues long. Germline V gene lookup returns CDR1 GITISATS and CDR2 ISYDGTV (reference sequence). V was clipped by 0 bases and J by 6 bases; unmatched bases: 5.

The chain carries TRGV9 and TRGJP. The J gene is not listed in TCRdb, so it was assigned here from a DNA match to germline. The CDR3 runs 17 residues. Looked up from germline, CDR1 is GITISATS and CDR2 is ISYDGTV (reference sequence). V shed 0 bases and J 5 bases; nucleotides not matched to a gene: 4. The CDR3 loop is CALWEVLEELGKKIKVF. The DNA for the CDR3 is TGTGCCTTGTGGGAGGTGCTGGAAGAGTTGGGCAAAAAAATCAAGGTATTT.

The chain couples TRGV9 to TRGJP. TCRdb offers no J gene call, so here the DNA was matched to germline to obtain one. J lost 11 bases, V lost 0 bases, and 4 bases had no gene match. CDR1 GITISATS and CDR2 ISYDGTV come from the germline V gene (reference sequence). The CDR3 is made up of 15 amino acids. The CDR3 reads CALWEVSLGKKIKVF. CDR3 DNA sequence: TGTGCCTTGTGGGAGGTGTCGCTGGGCAAAAAAATCAAGGTATTT.

To note about this clone: A much larger clone lies one base from this, so it may be a read error. Other DNA variants within this sample encode the same CDR3. This chain joins TRGV9 and TRGJP. The J gene, not given by TCRdb, was assigned here from a germline match of the nucleotide sequence. The V gene's germline CDR1 is GITISATS and CDR2 ISYDGTV (reference sequence). Trimming took 1 base from V and 4 from J; bases not matched to a gene: 4. The length of the CDR3 is 17 residues. CDR3 nucleotide sequence: TGTGCCTTGTGGGAGGTCTCCCAAGAGTTGGGCAAAAAAATCAAGGTATTT. Translation: CALWEVSQELGKKIKVF.

Turning to this clone: A far more abundant clone sits one base away, making this likely a read error. The chain links TRGV9 to TRGJP. The J gene is absent in TCRdb and was assigned here via DNA matching to germline. CDR3 length equals 13 residues. CDR1 GITISATS and CDR2 ISYDGTV come from the germline V gene (reference sequence). The V segment lost 12 bases and the J segment 6 bases; nucleotides outside the gene matches: 5. CDR3 DNA: TGTGCCCTCTTAGAGTTGGGCAAAAAAATCAAGGTATTT. It encodes CALLELGKKIKVF.

This clone was seen only a few times. The sample contains more than one DNA sequence encoding this CDR3. This chain links TRGV9 with TRGJP. The J gene, left out of TCRdb, was set here by checking the DNA against germline. In germline, CDR1 is GITISATS, CDR2 ISYDGTV (reference sequence). This CDR3 region has 18 residues. V dropped 0 bases and J dropped 7; count of bases not matched to a gene: 9. The DNA of the CDR3 is TGTGCCTTGTGGGAGGTGGGTTCTGGGGAGTTGGGCAAAAAAATCAAGGTATTT. Its protein product is CALWEVGSGELGKKIKVF.

There are a few counts of this clone. The chain has TRGV9 and TRGJ1 or TRGJ2. TCRdb does not report a J gene; here it was assigned by matching the DNA to germline references. CDR3 size: 11 residues. CDR1 is GITISATS, CDR2 ISYDGTV, per germline (reference sequence). J gave up 10 bases and V 4 bases, and 7 bases lay outside the gene matches. The chain's CDR3 is CALWDRIKKLF. Here the CDR3 DNA reads TGTGCCTTGTGGGATCGTATAAAGAAACTCTTT.

This chain uses TRGV8 with TRGJ1 or TRGJ2. TCRdb leaves out the J gene; it was filled in here by matching the DNA to germline. Trimming at V came to 5 bases and at J to 2 bases, leaving 6 bases not matched to a gene. This CDR3 comprises 13 residues. Germline V CDR1 and CDR2: VENAVY, YDSYNSRV. This CDR3 reads CATWGIHYYKKLF. For the CDR3, the DNA is TGTGCCACCTGGGGCATACATTATTATAAGAAACTCTTT.

The chain carries TRGV9 and TRGJP. TCRdb leaves out the J gene; it was filled in here by matching the DNA to germline. This CDR3 spans 16 amino acids. Germline CDR1 is GITISATS and CDR2 is ISYDGTV (reference sequence). The J segment lost 5 bases and the V segment lost 2 bases, leaving 3 bases of the junction unmatched. The CDR3 DNA sequence: TGTGCCTTGTGGGAGGGGGAAGAGTTGGGCAAAAAAATCAAGGTATTT. It encodes CALWEGEELGKKIKVF.

This clone was picked up one time. The genes are TRGV4 and TRGJ1 or TRGJ2. The J gene was missing in TCRdb and was found by matching the end of the DNA to germline. Germline V CDR1 and CDR2: EGSTGY, YDSYTSSV. The trim removed 12 bases at V and 7 bases at J, leaving 9 bases unmatched. The CDR3 consists of 10 residues. The CDR3 protein is CAAGRYKKLF. The CDR3, as DNA: TGTGCCGCGGGCCGATATAAGAAACTCTTT.

As for this clone: It is likely a read error: a sequence one base away is far more abundant. The V gene is TRGV3; the J gene was not called. The germline V gene encodes CDR1 VTNTFY and CDR2 YDVSTARD (reference sequence). This CDR3 contains 34 residues. CDR3 sequence: CATRPLLRPFIIRNSSAVEQHLLSQVSIGRIQHF. CDR3 nucleotide sequence: TGTGCCACCAGACCTTTGCTTCGTCCCTTTATTATAAGAAACTCTTCGGCAGTGGAACAACACTTGTTGTCACAGGTAAGTATCGGAAGAATACAACATTTC.

A few counts support this clone. The sample has other DNA sequences that encode this CDR3 too. The chain links TRGV9 to TRGJP. TCRdb does not report a J gene; here it was assigned by matching the DNA to germline references. V shed 3 bases and J 7 bases; nucleotides not matched to a gene: 3. CDR3 length: 15 amino acids. Germline CDR1 reads GITISATS; CDR2 reads ISYDGTV (reference sequence). The CDR3 sequence: CALWERELGKKIKVF. Written as DNA, the CDR3 is TGTGCCTTGTGGGAGAGGGAGTTGGGCAAAAAAATCAAGGTATTT.

This clone is termed large. This sequence joins TRGV9 and TRGJP. In the absence of a J gene in TCRdb, the DNA was matched to germline to assign it here. Germline CDR1 and CDR2: GITISATS and ISYDGTV (reference sequence). With V trimmed by 3 bases and J by 8 bases, 1 base remained unmatched. The CDR3 sequence is 14 residues long. CDR3 DNA sequence: TGTGCCTTGTGGGAGAAGTTGGGCAAAAAAATCAAGGTATTT. Its translation is CALWEKLGKKIKVF.

The CDR3 is CALWEKGYYKKLF. The CDR3 DNA sequence: TGTGCCTTGTGGGAGAAAGGTTATTATAAGAAACTCTTT. V usage is TRGV9 and J usage is TRGJ1 or TRGJ2. No J gene was available from TCRdb, and it was assigned here by a germline match of the DNA. Germline V gene lookup returns CDR1 GITISATS and CDR2 ISYDGTV (reference sequence). V dropped 3 bases and J dropped 3; count of bases not matched to a gene: 5. The CDR3 sequence is 13 residues long.

This clone appeared a few times. The sample has other DNA sequences that encode this CDR3 too. V and J are TRGV9 and TRGJP. No J gene is reported in TCRdb; it was inferred here by comparing the DNA with germline. V dropped 4 bases and J dropped 4; count of bases not matched to a gene: 1. The CDR3 has 15 residues. Germline loops: CDR1 GITISATS, CDR2 ISYDGTV (reference sequence). DNA of the CDR3: TGTGCCTTGTGGGATCAAGAGTTGGGCAAAAAAATCAAGGTATTT. As protein: CALWDQELGKKIKVF.

As to this clone: Possible read error: a much larger clone is one base away. The chain has TRGV9 and TRGJ1 or TRGJ2. TCRdb carries no J gene annotation; the J gene was assigned here by matching the DNA with germline. There are 11 residues in the CDR3. The germline V gene encodes CDR1 GITISATS and CDR2 ISYDGTV (reference sequence). For the CDR3, the DNA is TGTGCCTTGGGGGCCTATTATGAGAAACTCTTT. It yields the protein CALGAYYEKLF.

The chain couples TRGV9 to TRGJP. As TCRdb names no J gene, one was assigned here on the basis of a DNA match to germline. The CDR3 consists of 17 residues. Germline V gene data show CDR1 as GITISATS and CDR2 as ISYDGTV (reference sequence). V dropped 2 bases and J dropped 8; count of bases not matched to a gene: 9. The CDR3 protein is CALWEGGLKLGKKIKVF. CDR3 in DNA: TGTGCCTTGTGGGAGGGCGGTTTGAAGTTGGGCAAAAAAATCAAGGTATTT.

A word on this clone: The limits of the CDR3 on the DNA are not certain, so only TCRdb's listed CDR3 is given. For the V gene the call is TRGV2; the J gene has no call. The germline V gene encodes CDR1 EGSNGY and CDR2 YDSYNSKV. The CDR3 contains 32 residues when both ends are counted. CDR3 amino acids: CATWDGHEGIRNSLAVEQHLLSQVSIGRIQHF.

The genes are TRGV9 and TRGJ1 or TRGJ2. TCRdb records no J gene; here it was assigned by comparing the DNA to germline. Germline V gene sequence: CDR1 GITISATS, CDR2 ISYDGTV (reference sequence). This CDR3 comprises 14 residues. J gave up 3 bases and V 3 bases, and 8 bases lay outside the gene matches. The CDR3 reads CALWESLFYYKKLF. In nucleotides, the CDR3 is TGTGCCTTGTGGGAGTCCCTTTTTTATTATAAGAAACTCTTT.

V is TRGV9 and J is TRGJP. TCRdb leaves out the J gene; it was filled in here by matching the DNA to germline. This CDR3 is built from 17 residues. After removal of 0 bases from V and 6 bases from J, the junction contained 5 bases not matched to a gene. Germline V CDR1 and CDR2: GITISATS, ISYDGTV (reference sequence). In DNA, the CDR3 is TGTGCCTTGTGGGAGGTGCTTTCAGAGTTGGGCAAAAAAATCAAGGTATTT. Translated: CALWEVLSELGKKIKVF.

The sample holds a few counts of this clone. The genes are TRGV9 and TRGJP. Here the J gene was assigned by germline matching of the DNA, as TCRdb has none. CDR1 and CDR2 (germline): GITISATS, ISYDGTV (reference sequence). Trimming removed 3 bases from V and 10 bases from J; junction bases left unmatched: 3. The CDR3 length is 14 residues. CDR3 amino acids: CALWEYLGKKIKVF. CDR3 sequence (DNA): TGTGCCTTGTGGGAGTATTTGGGCAAAAAAATCAAGGTATTT.